This is a list of T cell receptor beta chains from one sample in a study of cytomegalovirus exposure and HLA in healthy donors. The method was immunoSEQ multiplex PCR; TCRdb's version includes in-frame clones alone and lacks a portion of them. The sample contains tens of thousands of clones, roughly 67% of which appear only once. Sequenced sample: PBMCs. The receptors shown here come from a boy younger than 18 in good health and CMV-seropositive. The CDR3 runs from the conserved cysteine through the conserved F or W. The D gene is left open where the match is weak. Size tells how often a clone was seen (once, few, many) or the class of an expanded clone, and some rows leave it out.

size	V	D	J	DNA	CDR3
-	TRBV4-2	TRBD1	TRBJ2-3	TGTGCCAGCAGCCTCCGTTCTTTAGGGACAGGGGCAGCAGATACGCAGTATTTT	CASSLRSLGTGAADTQYF
-	TRBV7-9	TRBD1	TRBJ1-5	TGTGCCAGCAGCTTAGGACAGGGTGGTCAGCCCCAGCATTTT	CASSLGQGGQPQHF
-	TRBV19	TRBD1	TRBJ1-6	TGTGCCAGTAGTCTGGGGACAGGGGGTTCACCCCTCCACTTT	CASSLGTGGSPLHF
few	TRBV2	-	TRBJ1-1	TGTGCCAGCAGTGAAGCCTCTAAGGGAGGAGTTATTATTCGGAACACTGAAGCTTTCTTT	CASSEASKGGVIIRNTEAFF
-	TRBV10-2	-	TRBJ2-7	TGCGCCAGCAGCCTCGGGTCAGGGGAGTACGAGCAGTACTTC	CASSLGSGEYEQYF
-	TRBV19	TRBD2	TRBJ2-5	TGTGCCAGTAGTCTTAGCGGGAGGGGGGAGACCCAGTACTTC	CASSLSGRGETQYF
-	TRBV29-1	-	TRBJ1-2	TGCAGCGTTGCAGGGGAGTTTGGCTACACCTTC	CSVAGEFGYTF
few	TRBV6-5	TRBD1	TRBJ2-5	TGTGCCAGCAGACCGGGACAGGGGGCGACCCAGTACTTC	CASRPGQGATQYF
-	TRBV10-3	TRBD2	TRBJ2-1	TGTGCCATCTCGAAGCGGGAGGATGAGCAGTTCTTC	CAISKREDEQFF
-	TRBV5-6	TRBD2	TRBJ2-2	TGTGCCAGCAGCTTCGGCGGGGGGGCCGGGTTGACCGGGGAGCTGTTTTTT	CASSFGGGAGLTGELFF
-	TRBV9	-	TRBJ2-2	TGTGCCAGCAGCGTAGTATTCGACTGGCAGGGAAGCGGGGAGCTGTTTTTT	CASSVVFDWQGSGELFF
-	TRBV5-4	-	TRBJ2-7	TGTGCCAGCAGCTTGGGGGTCGACAGAAGCTACGAGCAGTACTTC	CASSLGVDRSYEQYF
few	TRBV19	-	TRBJ1-1	TGTGCCAGTAGCACCCGGGAGGACACTGAAGCTTTCTTT	CASSTREDTEAFF
-	TRBV27	-	TRBJ1-5	TGTGCCAGCAGTCGCATCCCCAGAAGCAATCAGCCCCAGCATTTT	CASSRIPRSNQPQHF
-	TRBV6-5	-	TRBJ1-4	TGTGCCAGCAGCCCCGGGCAGGGTAATGAAAAACTGTTTTTT	CASSPGQGNEKLFF
-	TRBV7-8	-	TRBJ2-7	TGTGCCAGCACCCTAGTCCAGGGCAGCCCCTACGAGCAGTACTTC	CASTLVQGSPYEQYF
few	TRBV7-8	-	TRBJ2-7	TGTGCCAGCAGCTTAGCCGGCGAGCAGTACTTC	CASSLAGEQYF
-	TRBV19	TRBD1	TRBJ2-7	TGTGCCAGTAGCCACGGGACAGGGAACTACGAGCAGTACTTC	CASSHGTGNYEQYF
-	TRBV27	TRBD2	TRBJ2-5	TGTGCCAGCAAACGGGCGGGAGCTGTACAAGAGACCCAGTACTTC	CASKRAGAVQETQYF
few	TRBV5-4	-	TRBJ1-2	TGTGCCAGCAGCTCCAGTAACGGGGGGCTCGGTGGCTACACCTTC	CASSSSNGGLGGYTF
-	TRBV4-1	TRBD2	TRBJ2-2	TGCGCCAGCAGCCGAGACCTAGCGGGGGGCCGAACCGGGGAGCTGTTTTTT	CASSRDLAGGRTGELFF
-	TRBV25-1	-	TRBJ2-7	TGTGCCAGCAGTGAATTAACCGGACTACCTCACGAGCAGTACTTC	CASSELTGLPHEQYF
-	TRBV4-1	-	TRBJ2-1	TGCGCCAGCAGCCAAGATCGGTTTGAGCAGTTCTTC	CASSQDRFEQFF
-	TRBV5-6	-	TRBJ2-1	TGTGCCAGCAGCTTGGCCCGCAATGAGCAGTTCTTC	CASSLARNEQFF
-	TRBV5-1	TRBD2	TRBJ2-3	TGCGCCAGTCAATCCCGGACTAGCGGGGGGTTAGATACGCAGTATTTT	CASQSRTSGGLDTQYF
-	TRBV30	TRBD1	TRBJ2-5	TGTGCCTGGAGTTCCTTCTTAGACAGGGCCCAAGAGACCCAGTACTTC	CAWSSFLDRAQETQYF
few	TRBV29-1	-	TRBJ2-5	TGCAGCGCAGGACAGAATCAAGAGACCCAGTACTTC	CSAGQNQETQYF
once	TRBV19	-	TRBJ1-1	TGTGCCAGTAGTCCGTATCCCGGCACTGAAGCTTTCTTT	CASSPYPGTEAFF
-	TRBV4-2	TRBD2	TRBJ2-7	TGTGCCAGCAGCCCTCAATCGATAGCGGGAGTCTTTGGCGAGCAGTACTTC	CASSPQSIAGVFGEQYF
once	TRBV7-9	-	TRBJ1-2	TGTGCCAGCAGCTTAGCGTCCGGAAAGGAGGGCTACACCTTC	CASSLASGKEGYTF
few	TRBV9	TRBD2	TRBJ2-1	TGTGCCAGCAGCGTAGATGGGGGAGGGGCCTACAATGAGCAGTTCTTC	CASSVDGGGAYNEQFF
few	TRBV19	TRBD1	TRBJ2-1	TGTGCCAGTAGTTCCAATTCCCCCGGGACAGTGGGGTTCTTC	CASSSNSPGTVGFF
-	TRBV2	-	TRBJ1-1	TGTGCCAGCAGTGGGGACTCTGCACGTTGGACTGAAGCTTTCTTT	CASSGDSARWTEAFF
few	TRBV19	TRBD1	TRBJ1-1	TGTGCCAGTAGTACCGGACAGGTTGGGACTGTCGGGTTT	CASSTGQVGTVGF
-	TRBV5-1	-	TRBJ1-3	TGCGCCAGCAGCTTGGGACAGGGAAACACCATATATTTT	CASSLGQGNTIYF
-	TRBV7-6	-	TRBJ2-5	TGTGCCAGCAGCGCGCAACCTAGCGGAGGGGGGGAGACCCAGTACTTC	CASSAQPSGGGETQYF
-	TRBV5-1	TRBD1	TRBJ2-1	TGCGCCAGCAGCTTGGCCGGGACAGGGGCGAATGAGCAGTTCTTC	CASSLAGTGANEQFF
-	TRBV10-1	TRBD1	TRBJ1-1	TGCGCCAGCAGTAGGCCGACAGGGTTGAACACTGAAGCTTTCTTT	CASSRPTGLNTEAFF
-	TRBV27	-	TRBJ2-7	TGTGCCAGCAGTCCGTCAGGACGGGGCTACGAGCAGTACTTC	CASSPSGRGYEQYF
-	TRBV30	TRBD1	TRBJ1-2	TGTGCCTGGAGCGGCGGACAGGGGGTATACGGCTACACCTTC	CAWSGGQGVYGYTF
once	TRBV15	TRBD2	TRBJ2-3	TGTGCCACCAGCAGAGCCATTGGAGGGAGGGGAGCGGATACGCAGTATTTT	CATSRAIGGRGADTQYF
-	TRBV19	-	TRBJ1-1	TGTGCCAGTAGAAGGGAGCGAATGAACACTGAAGCTTTCTTT	CASRRERMNTEAFF
-	TRBV10-1	-	TRBJ2-1	TGCGCCAGCAGTGAAAGGGGGAGCTCCTACAATGAGCAGTTCTTC	CASSERGSSYNEQFF
few	TRBV2	-	TRBJ2-7	TGTGCCAGCAGTGCCGGTAGGGGCTCGGCCGAGCAGTACTTC	CASSAGRGSAEQYF
-	TRBV6-5	-	TRBJ1-1	TGTGCCAGCCGCCACAGATCTGCTGAAGCTTTCTTT	CASRHRSAEAFF
-	TRBV25-1	TRBD1	TRBJ1-5	TGTGCCAGCAGTGGGGGACCTCGACAGGGGGGACCCCAGCATTTT	CASSGGPRQGGPQHF
-	TRBV29-1	TRBD1	TRBJ1-5	TGCAGCGCCATAGGACAGGGCAATAATCAGCCCCAGAATTTT	CSAIGQGNNQPQNF
-	TRBV6-1	-	TRBJ2-7	TGTGCCAGCAGTTTCGAAGACAGTTACGAGCAGTACTTC	CASSFEDSYEQYF
-	TRBV9	-	TRBJ2-1	TGTGCCAGCAGCGTAGAAGGGGCCTACAATGAGCAGTTCTTC	CASSVEGAYNEQFF
-	TRBV19	-	TRBJ2-1	TGTGCCAGTAGTATCAATTTGGCGGATGAGCAGTTCTTC	CASSINLADEQFF
-	TRBV7-3	TRBD1	TRBJ1-1	TGTGCCAGCAGCTTAACTGGGACAGGGGTTATGAACACTGAAGCTTTCTTT	CASSLTGTGVMNTEAFF
few	TRBV5-8	TRBD2	TRBJ2-5	TGTGCCAGCAGCACCGGGACTAGCAATCGTCCGGAGACCCAGTACTTC	CASSTGTSNRPETQYF
-	TRBV18	-	TRBJ2-2	TGTGCCAGCTCACCGTCAGGGGCGAACACCGGGGAGCTGTTTTTT	CASSPSGANTGELFF
-	TRBV6-6	-	TRBJ2-7	TGTGCCAGCAGGGACAGCTCCTACGAGCAGTACTTC	CASRDSSYEQYF